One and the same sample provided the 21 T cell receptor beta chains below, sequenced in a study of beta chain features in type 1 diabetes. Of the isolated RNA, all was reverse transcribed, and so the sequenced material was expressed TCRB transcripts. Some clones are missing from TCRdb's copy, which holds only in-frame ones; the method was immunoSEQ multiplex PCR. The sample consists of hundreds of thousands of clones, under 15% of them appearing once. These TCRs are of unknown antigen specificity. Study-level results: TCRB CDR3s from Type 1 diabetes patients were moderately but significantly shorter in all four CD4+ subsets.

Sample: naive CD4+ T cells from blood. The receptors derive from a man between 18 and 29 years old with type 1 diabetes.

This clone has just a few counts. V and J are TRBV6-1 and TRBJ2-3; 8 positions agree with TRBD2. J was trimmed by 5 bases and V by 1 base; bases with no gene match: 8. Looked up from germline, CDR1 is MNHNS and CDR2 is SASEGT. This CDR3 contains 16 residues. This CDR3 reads CASSEGPGGAKDTQYF. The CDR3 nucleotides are TGTGCCAGCAGTGAAGGCCCCGGGGGGGCAAAAGATACGCAGTATTTT.

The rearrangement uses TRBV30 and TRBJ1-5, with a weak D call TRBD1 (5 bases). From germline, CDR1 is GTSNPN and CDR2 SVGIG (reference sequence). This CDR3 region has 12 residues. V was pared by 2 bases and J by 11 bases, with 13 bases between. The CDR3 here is CAWSPPGGAQHF. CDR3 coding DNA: TGTGCCTGGAGTCCCCCGGGGGGGGCCCAGCATTTT.

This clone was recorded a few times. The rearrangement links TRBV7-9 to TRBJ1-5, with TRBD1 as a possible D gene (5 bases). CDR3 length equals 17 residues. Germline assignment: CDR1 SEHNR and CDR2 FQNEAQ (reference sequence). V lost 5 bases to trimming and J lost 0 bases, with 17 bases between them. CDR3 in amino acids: CASSNRWGTDSNQPQHF. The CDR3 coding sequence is TGTGCCAGCAGCAACAGGTGGGGGACTGATAGCAATCAGCCCCAGCATTTT. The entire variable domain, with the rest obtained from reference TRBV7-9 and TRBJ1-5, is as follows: DTGVSQNPRHKITKRGQNVTFRCDPISEHNRLYWYRQTLGQGPEFLTYFQNEAQLEKSRLLSDRFSAERPKGSFSTLEIQRTEQGDSAMYLCASSNRWGTDSNQPQHFGDGTRLSIL.

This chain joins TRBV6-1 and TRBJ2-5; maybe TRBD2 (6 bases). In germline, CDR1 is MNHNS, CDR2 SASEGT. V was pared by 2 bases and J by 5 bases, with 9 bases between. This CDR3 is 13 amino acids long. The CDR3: CASSELATETQYF. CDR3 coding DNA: TGTGCCAGCAGTGAACTAGCGACGGAGACCCAGTACTTC.

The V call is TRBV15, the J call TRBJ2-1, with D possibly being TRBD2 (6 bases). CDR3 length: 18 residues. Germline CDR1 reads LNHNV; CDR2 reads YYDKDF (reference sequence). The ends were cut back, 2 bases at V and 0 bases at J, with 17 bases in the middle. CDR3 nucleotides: TGTGCCACCAGCAGAATTAATCCCGGGGGTTCCTCCTACAATGAGCAGTTCTTC. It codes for CATSRINPGGSSYNEQFF.

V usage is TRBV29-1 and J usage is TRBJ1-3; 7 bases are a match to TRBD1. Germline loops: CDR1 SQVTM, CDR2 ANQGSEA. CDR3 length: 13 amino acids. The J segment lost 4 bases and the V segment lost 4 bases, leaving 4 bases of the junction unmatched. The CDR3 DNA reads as TGCAGCGTTGCCAGGGGGGACGGAAACACCATATATTTT. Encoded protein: CSVARGDGNTIYF.

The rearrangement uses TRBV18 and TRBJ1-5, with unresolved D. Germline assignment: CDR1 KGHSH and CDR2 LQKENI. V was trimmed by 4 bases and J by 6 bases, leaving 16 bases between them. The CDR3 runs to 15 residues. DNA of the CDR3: TGTGCCAGCTCACGGTCGGTACAAAACAGTCAGCCCCAGCATTTT. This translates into CASSRSVQNSQPQHF.

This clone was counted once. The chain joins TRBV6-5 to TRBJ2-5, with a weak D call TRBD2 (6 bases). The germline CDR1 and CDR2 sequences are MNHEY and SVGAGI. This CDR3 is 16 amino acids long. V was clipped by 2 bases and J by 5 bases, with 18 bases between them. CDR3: CASSYPSGGARETQYF. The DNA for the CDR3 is TGTGCCAGCAGTTACCCCAGTGGAGGGGCACGGGAGACCCAGTACTTC.

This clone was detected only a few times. This CDR3 is CASSTGTGHYEQYF. CDR3 bases: TGCGCCAGCAGTACCGGGACAGGGCATTACGAGCAGTACTTC. The chain combines TRBV10-2 with TRBJ2-7, with 9 nucleotides matching TRBD1. CDR3 size: 14 residues. After removal of 5 bases from V and 4 bases from J, the junction contained 6 bases not matched to a gene. Germline CDR1 is WSHSY and CDR2 is SAAADI.

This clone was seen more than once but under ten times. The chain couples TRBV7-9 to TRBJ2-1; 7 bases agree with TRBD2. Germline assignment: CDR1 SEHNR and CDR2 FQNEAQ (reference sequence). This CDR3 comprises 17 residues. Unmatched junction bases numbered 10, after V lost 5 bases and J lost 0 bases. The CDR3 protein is CASSPSWDYRSYNEQFF. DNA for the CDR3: TGTGCCAGCAGCCCAAGCTGGGACTACCGCTCCTACAATGAGCAGTTCTTC.

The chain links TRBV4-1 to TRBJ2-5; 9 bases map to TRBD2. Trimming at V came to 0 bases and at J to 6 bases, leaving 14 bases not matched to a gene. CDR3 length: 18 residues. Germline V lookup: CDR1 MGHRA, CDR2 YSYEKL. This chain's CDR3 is CASSQDLARGGSRKTQYF. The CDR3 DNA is TGCGCCAGCAGCCAAGACCTTGCGCGGGGGGGATCCCGAAAGACCCAGTACTTC.

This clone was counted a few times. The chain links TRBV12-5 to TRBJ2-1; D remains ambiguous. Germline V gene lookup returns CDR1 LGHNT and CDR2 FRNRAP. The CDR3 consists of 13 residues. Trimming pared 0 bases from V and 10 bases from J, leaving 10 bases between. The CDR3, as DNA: TGTGCTAGTGGTTTGGTCAGTTTCCAGGAGCAGTTCTTC. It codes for CASGLVSFQEQFF.

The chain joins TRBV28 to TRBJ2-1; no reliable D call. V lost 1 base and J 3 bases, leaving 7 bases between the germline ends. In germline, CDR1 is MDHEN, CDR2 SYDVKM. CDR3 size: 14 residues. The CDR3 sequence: CASSLYGNYNEQFF. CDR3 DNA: TGTGCCAGCAGTTTATATGGGAACTACAATGAGCAGTTCTTC.

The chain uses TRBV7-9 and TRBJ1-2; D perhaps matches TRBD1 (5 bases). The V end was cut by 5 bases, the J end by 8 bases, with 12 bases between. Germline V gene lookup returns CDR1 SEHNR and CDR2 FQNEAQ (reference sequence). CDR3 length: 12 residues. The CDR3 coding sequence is TGTGCCAGCAGCCGGGACCTCTCGGGCTACACCTTC. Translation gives CASSRDLSGYTF.

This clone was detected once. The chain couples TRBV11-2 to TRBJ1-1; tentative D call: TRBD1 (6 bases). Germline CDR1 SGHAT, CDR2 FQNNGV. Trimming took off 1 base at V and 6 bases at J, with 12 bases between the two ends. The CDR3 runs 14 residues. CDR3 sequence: CASSLGTANPEAFF. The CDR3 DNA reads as TGTGCCAGCAGCTTAGGGACAGCAAATCCTGAAGCTTTCTTT. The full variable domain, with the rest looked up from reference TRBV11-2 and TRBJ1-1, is EAGVAQSPRYKIIEKRQSVAFWCNPISGHATLYWYQQILGQGPKLLIQFQNNGVVDDSQLPKDRFSAERLKGVDSTLKIQPAKLEDSAVYLCASSLGTANPEAFFGQGTRLTVV.

The CDR3: CASSQPPTNEKLFF. In DNA form, the CDR3 reads TGTGCCAGCAGTCAGCCTCCAACTAATGAAAAACTGTTTTTT. This chain connects TRBV28 to TRBJ1-4; D ambiguous. Germline lookup yields CDR1 MDHEN and CDR2 SYDVKM. Between the trimmed V and J ends, which lost 5 bases and 0 bases, there was a span of 7 bases. The CDR3 is 14 residues long. Using reference TRBV28 and TRBJ1-4 for the parts outside the CDR3, the full variable domain is DVKVTQSSRYLVKRTGEKVFLECVQDMDHENMFWYRQDPGLGLRLIYFSYDVKMKEKGDIPEGYSVSREKKERFSLILESASTNQTSMYLCASSQPPTNEKLFFGSGTQLSVL.

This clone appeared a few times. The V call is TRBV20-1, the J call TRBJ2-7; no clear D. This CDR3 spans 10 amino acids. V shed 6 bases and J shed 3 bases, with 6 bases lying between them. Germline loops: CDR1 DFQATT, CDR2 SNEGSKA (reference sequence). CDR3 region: CSARLYEQYF. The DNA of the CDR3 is TGCAGTGCGAGACTCTACGAGCAGTACTTC.

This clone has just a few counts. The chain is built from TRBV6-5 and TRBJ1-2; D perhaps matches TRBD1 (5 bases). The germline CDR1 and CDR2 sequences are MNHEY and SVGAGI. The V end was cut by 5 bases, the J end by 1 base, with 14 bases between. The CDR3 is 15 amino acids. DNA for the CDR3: TGTGCCAGCAGTGTATTGGACACCGGTAACTATGGCTACACCTTC. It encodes CASSVLDTGNYGYTF.

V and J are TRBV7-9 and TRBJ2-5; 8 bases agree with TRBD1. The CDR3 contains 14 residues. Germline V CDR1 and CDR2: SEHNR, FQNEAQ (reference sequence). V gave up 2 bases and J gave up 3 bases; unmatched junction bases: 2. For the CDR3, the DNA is TGTGCCAGCAGCTTATTGACAGGGGAAGAGACCCAGTACTTC. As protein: CASSLLTGEETQYF.

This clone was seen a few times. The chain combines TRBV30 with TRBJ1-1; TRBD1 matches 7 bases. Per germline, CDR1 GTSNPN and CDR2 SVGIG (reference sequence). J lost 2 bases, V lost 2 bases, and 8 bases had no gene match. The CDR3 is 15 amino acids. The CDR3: CAWSLSDRDNTEAFF. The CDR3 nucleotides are TGTGCCTGGAGTTTATCAGACAGGGATAACACTGAAGCTTTCTTT.

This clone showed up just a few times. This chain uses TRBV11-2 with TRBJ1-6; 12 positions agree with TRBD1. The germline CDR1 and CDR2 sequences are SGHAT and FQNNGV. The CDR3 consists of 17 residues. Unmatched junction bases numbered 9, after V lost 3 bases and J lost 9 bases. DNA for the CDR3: TGTGCCAGCAGCTTTCTCGGATCGGGACAGGGGGCTTCACCCCTCCACTTT. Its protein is CASSFLGSGQGASPLHF.